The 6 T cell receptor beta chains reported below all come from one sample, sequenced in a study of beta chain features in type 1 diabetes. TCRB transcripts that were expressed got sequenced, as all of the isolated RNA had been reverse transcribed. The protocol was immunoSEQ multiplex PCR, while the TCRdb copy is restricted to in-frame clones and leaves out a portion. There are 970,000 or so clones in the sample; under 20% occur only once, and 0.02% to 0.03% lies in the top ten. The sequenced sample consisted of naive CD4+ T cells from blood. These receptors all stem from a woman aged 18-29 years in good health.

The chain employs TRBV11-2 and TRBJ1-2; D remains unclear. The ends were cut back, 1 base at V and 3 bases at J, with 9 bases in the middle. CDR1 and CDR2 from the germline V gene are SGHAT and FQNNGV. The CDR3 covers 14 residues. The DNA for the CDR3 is TGTGCCAGCAGCTTAGGGGTCAGCTACTATGGCTACACCTTC. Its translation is CASSLGVSYYGYTF.

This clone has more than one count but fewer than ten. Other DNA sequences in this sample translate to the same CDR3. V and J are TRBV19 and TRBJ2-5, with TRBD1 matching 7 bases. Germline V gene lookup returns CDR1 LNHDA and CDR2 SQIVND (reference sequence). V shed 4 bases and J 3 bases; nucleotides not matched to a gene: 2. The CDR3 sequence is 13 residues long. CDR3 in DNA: TGTGCCAGTAGTAGAGACAGGGAAGAGACCCAGTACTTC. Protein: CASSRDREETQYF.

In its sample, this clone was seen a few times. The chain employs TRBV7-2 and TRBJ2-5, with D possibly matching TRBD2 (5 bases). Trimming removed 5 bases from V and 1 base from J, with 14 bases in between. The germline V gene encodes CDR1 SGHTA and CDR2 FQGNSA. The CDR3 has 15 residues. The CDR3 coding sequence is TGTGCCAGCAGCGTAGACCGGGGAACCCAAGAGACCCAGTACTTC. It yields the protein CASSVDRGTQETQYF.

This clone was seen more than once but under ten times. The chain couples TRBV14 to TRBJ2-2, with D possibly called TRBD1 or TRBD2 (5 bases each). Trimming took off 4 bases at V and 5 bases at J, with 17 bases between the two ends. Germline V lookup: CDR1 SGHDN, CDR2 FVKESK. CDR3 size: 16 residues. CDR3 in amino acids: CASSRIRDAGTGELFF. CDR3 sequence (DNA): TGTGCCAGCAGCCGCATCCGGGACGCGGGTACCGGGGAGCTGTTTTTT. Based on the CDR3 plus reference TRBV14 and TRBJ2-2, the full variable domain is EAGVTQFPSHSVIEKGQTVTLRCDPISGHDNLYWYRRVMGKEIKFLLHFVKESKQDESGMPNNRFLAERTGGTYSTLKVQPAELEDSGVYFCASSRIRDAGTGELFFGEGSRLTVL.

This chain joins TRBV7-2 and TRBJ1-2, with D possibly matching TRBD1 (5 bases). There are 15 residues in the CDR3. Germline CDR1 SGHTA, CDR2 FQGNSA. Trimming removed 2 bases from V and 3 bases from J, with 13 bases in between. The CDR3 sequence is CASSLKARGDYGYTF. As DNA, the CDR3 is TGTGCCAGCAGCTTAAAGGCGAGGGGAGACTATGGCTACACCTTC.

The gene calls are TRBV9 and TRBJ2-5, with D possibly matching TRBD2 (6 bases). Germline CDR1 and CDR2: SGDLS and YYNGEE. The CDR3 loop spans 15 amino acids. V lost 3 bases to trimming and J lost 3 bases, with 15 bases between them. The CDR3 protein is CASSAAAGGEETQYF. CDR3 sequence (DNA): TGTGCCAGCAGCGCCGCGGCAGGAGGGGAAGAGACCCAGTACTTC.